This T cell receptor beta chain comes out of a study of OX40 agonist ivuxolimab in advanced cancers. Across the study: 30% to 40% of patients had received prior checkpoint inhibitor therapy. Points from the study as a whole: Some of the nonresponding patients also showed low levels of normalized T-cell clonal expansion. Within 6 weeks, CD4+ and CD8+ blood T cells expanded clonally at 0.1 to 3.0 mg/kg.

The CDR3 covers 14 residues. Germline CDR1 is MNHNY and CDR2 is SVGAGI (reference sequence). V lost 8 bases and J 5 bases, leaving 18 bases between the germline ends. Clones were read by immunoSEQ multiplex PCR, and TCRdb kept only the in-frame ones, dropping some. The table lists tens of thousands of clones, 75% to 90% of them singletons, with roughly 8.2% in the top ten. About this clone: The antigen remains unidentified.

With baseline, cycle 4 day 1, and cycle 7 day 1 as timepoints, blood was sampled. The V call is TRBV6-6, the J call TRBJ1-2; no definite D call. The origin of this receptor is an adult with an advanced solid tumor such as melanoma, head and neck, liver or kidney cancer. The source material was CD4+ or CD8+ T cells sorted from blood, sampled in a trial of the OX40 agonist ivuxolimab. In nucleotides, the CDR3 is TGTGCCAGCCCTCCCCCCCGGGCGGCGTATGGCTACACCTTC. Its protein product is CASPPPRAAYGYTF.